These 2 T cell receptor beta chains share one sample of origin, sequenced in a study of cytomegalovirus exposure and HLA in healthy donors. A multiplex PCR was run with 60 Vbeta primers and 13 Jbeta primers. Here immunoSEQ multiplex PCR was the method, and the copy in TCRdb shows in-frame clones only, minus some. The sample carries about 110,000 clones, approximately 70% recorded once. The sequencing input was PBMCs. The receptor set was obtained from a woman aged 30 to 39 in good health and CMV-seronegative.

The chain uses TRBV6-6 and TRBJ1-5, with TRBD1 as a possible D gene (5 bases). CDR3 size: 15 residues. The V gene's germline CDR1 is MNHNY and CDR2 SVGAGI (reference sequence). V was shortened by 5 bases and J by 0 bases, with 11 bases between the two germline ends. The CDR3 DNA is TGTGCCAGCAGTCTAACAGGCTATAGCAATCAGCCCCAGCATTTT. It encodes CASSLTGYSNQPQHF.

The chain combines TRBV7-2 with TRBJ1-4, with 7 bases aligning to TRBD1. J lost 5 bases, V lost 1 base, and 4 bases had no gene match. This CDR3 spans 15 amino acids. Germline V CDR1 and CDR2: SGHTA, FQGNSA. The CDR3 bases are TGTGCCAGCAGCTTAGTGGGACAGAAGAATGAAAAACTGTTTTTT. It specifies CASSLVGQKNEKLFF. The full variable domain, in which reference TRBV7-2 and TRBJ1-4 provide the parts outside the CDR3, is GAGVSQSPSNKVTEKGKDVELRCDPISGHTALYWYRQSLGQGLEFLIYFQGNSAPDKSGLPSDRFSAERTGGSVSTLTIQRTQQEDSAVYLCASSLVGQKNEKLFFGSGTQLSVL.